Below, 21 T cell receptor beta chains from the same sample are listed, as sequenced in a study of blood T cell repertoires in COVID-19. Here immunoSEQ multiplex PCR was the method, and the copy in TCRdb shows in-frame clones only, minus some. The table has fewer than 45,000 clones, roughly nine tenths seen once. The sequenced material came from peripheral blood. All receptors derive from a man in his sixties with active or convalescent COVID-19.

The rearrangement uses TRBV7-9 and TRBJ2-5; D perhaps matches TRBD2 (5 bases). The CDR3 totals 13 residues. Per germline, CDR1 SEHNR and CDR2 FQNEAQ (reference sequence). Trimming pared 0 bases from V and 5 bases from J, leaving 7 bases between. In nucleotides, the CDR3 is TGTGCCAGCAGCTTAGCCGGGGTGGAGACCCAGTACTTC. Protein product: CASSLAGVETQYF.

The chain links TRBV7-8 to TRBJ2-1; D gene unclear. This CDR3 has 14 residues. V gave up 5 bases and J gave up 1 base, with 9 bases separating them. The germline V gene encodes CDR1 SGHVS and CDR2 FQNEAQ. This CDR3 reads CASSPRWSYNEQFF. CDR3 bases: TGTGCCAGCAGCCCGCGGTGGTCCTACAATGAGCAGTTCTTC.

This chain uses TRBV7-6 with TRBJ2-3, with D tentatively TRBD1 (9 bases). Trimming removed 5 bases from V and 2 bases from J, with 23 bases in between. Germline V lookup: CDR1 SGHVS, CDR2 FNYEAQ. The CDR3 is 18 residues long. The CDR3 sequence: CASSLLGGGQGSTDTQYF. The CDR3 nucleotides read TGTGCCAGCAGCCTACTCGGGGGGGGACAGGGTTCCACAGATACGCAGTATTTT.

The chain joins TRBV11-2 to TRBJ1-5; D may be TRBD1 (5 bases). V dropped 1 base and J dropped 4 bases, with 11 bases sitting between them. The CDR3 is 15 residues long. Per germline, CDR1 SGHAT and CDR2 FQNNGV. The CDR3 nucleotides are TGTGCCAGCAGCTTAGCTCATGACAGTAATCAGCCCCAGCATTTT. Its protein product is CASSLAHDSNQPQHF.

The chain employs TRBV5-1 and TRBJ2-7; TRBD1 matches 9 bases. Trimming removed 0 bases from V and 0 bases from J; junction bases left unmatched: 4. The CDR3 sequence is 16 residues long. Germline CDR1 SGHRS, CDR2 YFSETQ. CDR3 region: CASSLDGTGSSYEQYF. Written as DNA, the CDR3 is TGCGCCAGCAGCTTGGACGGGACAGGGAGCTCCTACGAGCAGTACTTC.

In nucleotides, the CDR3 is TGTGCCAGCAGTTTATCTAGTTCCTCCTACGAGCAGTACTTC. This encodes CASSLSSSSYEQYF. V gene TRBV6-5 combines with J gene TRBJ2-7; D gene unclear. The CDR3 length is 14 residues. Germline V gives CDR1 MNHEY, CDR2 SVGAGI. Trimming pared 4 bases from V and 0 bases from J, leaving 10 bases between.

The chain has TRBV7-6 and TRBJ2-3; TRBD1 matches 7 bases. The CDR3 length is 15 residues. Germline CDR1 and CDR2: SGHVS and FNYEAQ. V trimming: 4 bases; J trimming: 4 bases; junction bases outside the gene matches: 8. CDR3 nucleotides: TGTGCCAGCAGCTCCGACAGGGATGTGGCAGATACGCAGTATTTT. This encodes CASSSDRDVADTQYF.

The chain uses TRBV18 and TRBJ2-3; no clear D. Germline V gene data show CDR1 as KGHSH and CDR2 as LQKENI. The CDR3 consists of 15 residues. V dropped 4 bases and J dropped 0 bases, with 11 bases sitting between them. As DNA, the CDR3 is TGTGCCAGCTCACTCAGCATAGCTAGCACAGATACGCAGTATTTT. Translating it yields CASSLSIASTDTQYF. The full variable domain, with the rest looked up from reference TRBV18 and TRBJ2-3, is NAGVMQNPRHLVRRRGQEARLRCSPMKGHSHVYWYRQLPEEGLKFMVYLQKENIIDESGMPKERFSAEFPKEGPSILRIQQVVRGDSAAYFCASSLSIASTDTQYFGPGTRLTVL.

There are a few counts of this clone. The chain is built from TRBV7-8 and TRBJ1-5; unclear D gene. The V and J ends lost 0 bases and 4 bases respectively, with 4 bases between them. Germline CDR1 reads SGHVS; CDR2 reads FQNEAQ. The CDR3 is made up of 13 amino acids. The CDR3 nucleotides are TGTGCCAGCAGCTTAGCCCGGAATCAGCCCCAGCATTTT. It is translated as CASSLARNQPQHF.

The chain joins TRBV7-9 to TRBJ1-1; possibly TRBD1 for D (5 bases). CDR1 is SEHNR, CDR2 FQNEAQ, per germline (reference sequence). V dropped 5 bases and J dropped 4 bases, with 14 bases sitting between them. The CDR3 sequence is 14 residues long. The CDR3 reads CASSVKGWATEAFF. The CDR3 DNA reads as TGTGCCAGCAGCGTAAAGGGGTGGGCCACTGAAGCTTTCTTT.

In its sample, this clone was seen once. The V gene is TRBV5-1, the J gene TRBJ2-7; TRBD1 agrees at 10 bases. V was pared by 3 bases and J by 3 bases, with 6 bases of the junction left unmatched. The CDR3 is 15 residues long. The germline V gene has CDR1 SGHRS and CDR2 YFSETQ. The CDR3 sequence: CASSSETGGSYEQYF. The CDR3 DNA is TGCGCCAGCAGCTCTGAGACAGGGGGCAGCTACGAGCAGTACTTC.

The genes are TRBV5-1 and TRBJ1-3; 7 bases are shared with TRBD1. Germline V gene sequence: CDR1 SGHRS, CDR2 YFSETQ. This CDR3 is 16 amino acids long. V dropped 3 bases and J dropped 1; count of bases not matched to a gene: 7. CDR3 in DNA: TGCGCCAGCAGCTCGAATACAGGGGTTTCTGGAAACACCATATATTTT. Translated, it gives CASSSNTGVSGNTIYF.

V and J are TRBV25-1 and TRBJ1-1; D is perhaps TRBD1 (6 bases). Germline V gives CDR1 MGHDK, CDR2 SYGVNS. The V end lost 3 bases, the J end lost 0 bases, and 11 bases lay between the germline ends. This CDR3 spans 15 amino acids. The CDR3 loop is CASSEGRGVNTEAFF. Here the CDR3 DNA reads TGTGCCAGCAGTGAGGGCAGGGGAGTGAACACTGAAGCTTTCTTT.

The chain joins TRBV9 to TRBJ1-1, with a possible D match to TRBD1 (5 bases). Trimming shortened V by 4 bases and J by 6 bases, and 16 bases separated the two germline ends. Germline V gene sequence: CDR1 SGDLS, CDR2 YYNGEE. CDR3 length: 14 residues. CDR3 protein: CASSRDSRRAEAFF. The DNA for the CDR3 is TGTGCCAGCAGCCGAGACAGCCGAAGAGCTGAAGCTTTCTTT.

The chain couples TRBV2 to TRBJ1-3, with D unresolved. The CDR3 is 13 amino acids. Germline CDR1 and CDR2: SNHLY and FYNNEI. Trimming removed 8 bases from V and 0 bases from J, with 8 bases in between. The CDR3 is CASFFLSGNTIYF. The CDR3, as DNA: TGTGCCAGCTTTTTCCTCTCTGGAAACACCATATATTTT.

This chain connects TRBV18 to TRBJ1-2; no clear D gene. The V and J ends lost 1 base and 1 base respectively, with 4 bases between them. Per the germline V gene, CDR1 is KGHSH and CDR2 is LQKENI. This CDR3 has 13 amino acids. CDR3 sequence (DNA): TGTGCCAGCTCACCACAGAGTAACTATGGCTACACCTTC. Residues: CASSPQSNYGYTF.

To note about this clone: Other DNA sequences in this sample translate to the same CDR3. The chain combines TRBV18 with TRBJ1-5; 7 bases fit TRBD1. The CDR3 sequence is 14 residues long. Trimming at V came to 2 bases and at J to 6 bases, leaving 4 bases not matched to a gene. Germline V CDR1 and CDR2: KGHSH, LQKENI. DNA of the CDR3: TGTGCCAGCTCACCAACAGGGGCAGTTCAGCCCCAGCATTTT. Its translation is CASSPTGAVQPQHF.

The V call is TRBV7-2, the J call TRBJ2-7; TRBD2 matches 9 bases. With 5 bases clipped from V and 4 bases from J, the junction kept 6 bases outside the gene matches. CDR1 is SGHTA, CDR2 FQGNSA, per germline. This CDR3 spans 14 amino acids. The CDR3 DNA sequence: TGTGCCAGCAGCATACTAGCGGGTGGGTACGAGCAGTACTTC. Encoded protein: CASSILAGGYEQYF.

V gene TRBV10-3 combines with J gene TRBJ2-7, with D perhaps matching TRBD1 (6 bases). The CDR3 loop spans 15 amino acids. V lost 3 bases and J 5 bases, leaving 17 bases between the germline ends. The germline CDR1 and CDR2 sequences are ENHRY and SYGVKD. Written as DNA, the CDR3 is TGTGCCATCAGTGAACCGGATACAGGGAACGACGAGCAGTACTTC. As protein: CAISEPDTGNDEQYF.

This rearrangement joins TRBV5-4 to TRBJ2-2, with a possible D match to TRBD1 (5 bases). V shed 5 bases and J shed 5 bases, with 10 bases lying between them. There are 13 residues in the CDR3. The germline V gene encodes CDR1 SGHNT and CDR2 YYREEE (reference sequence). In DNA form, the CDR3 reads TGTGCCAGCAGTCGAACAGGTACCGGGGAGCTGTTTTTT. Translated: CASSRTGTGELFF.

The chain carries TRBV5-6 and TRBJ2-7, with D possibly being TRBD2 (6 bases). This CDR3 spans 12 amino acids. Deletions cut 2 bases from V and 4 bases from J, with 7 bases between. Germline lookup yields CDR1 SGHDT and CDR2 YYEEEE. Here the CDR3 reads CASSFLAYEQYF. CDR3 nucleotides: TGTGCCAGCAGCTTTCTAGCGTACGAGCAGTACTTC.